These 17 T cell receptor beta chains came from one sample sequenced in a study of T cells after yellow fever vaccination (dated by TCRdb to the late 2010s). Library preparation was by 5' RACE. Sequencing took place on an Illumina HiSeq 2500. In-frame beta chains were kept once TCRdb had trimmed the public reads at Q25 with fastp and called clones with MiXCR. Each CDR3 protein gets just one entry, which takes the most common genes and DNA from the rows behind it. The sample table contains hundreds of thousands of distinct CDR3 sequences; only one count was recorded for about 13% of them. 11% to 15% of the sample is taken by the ten largest. The intended sense of this specimen's treatment or condition label: live attenuated yellow fever vaccine strain. Source: PBMCs, taken on the day of the yellow fever booster vaccination. These receptors were collected from a man aged 25-45 years who received the YFV17D yellow fever vaccine.

V is TRBV20-1 and J is TRBJ2-3, with 11 bases matching TRBD2. Trimming cost V 2 bases and J 8 bases; bases outside gene matches: 3. CDR1 is DFQATT and CDR2 is SNEGSKA in the germline V gene (reference sequence). The CDR3 is 13 amino acids. The CDR3 protein is CSARPGTSGTQYF. Here the CDR3 DNA reads TGCAGTGCTAGACCGGGGACTAGCGGTACGCAGTATTTT.

The chain carries TRBV25-1 and TRBJ2-7; D possibly corresponds to TRBD1 (6 bases). Germline values: CDR1 MGHDK, CDR2 SYGVNS. The V and J ends lost 7 bases and 9 bases respectively, with 16 bases between them. This CDR3 is built from 12 residues. The CDR3 DNA is TGTGCCAGCACCGACGAAGTAGGGGGGCAGTACTTC. Its protein product is CASTDEVGGQYF.

J is TRBJ1-6 and V is TRBV27, with a tentative D call TRBD1 (5 bases). V gave up 0 bases and J gave up 7 bases, with 13 bases separating them. Germline CDR1 reads MNHEY; CDR2 reads SMNVEV (reference sequence). The CDR3 consists of 16 residues. Written as DNA, the CDR3 is TGTGCCAGCAGTTTATCCGCTTGGGGCGTGAATTCACCCCTCCACTTT. This encodes CASSLSAWGVNSPLHF.

This clonotype showed up just a few times. The chain employs TRBV29-1 and TRBJ2-7; 10 positions match TRBD2. With 5 bases clipped from V and 4 bases from J, the junction kept 5 bases outside the gene matches. The CDR3 length is 13 residues. Per germline, CDR1 SQVTM and CDR2 ANQGSEA. The CDR3: CSVCPSGSYEQYF. CDR3 nucleotides: TGCAGCGTTTGCCCTAGCGGGAGTTACGAGCAGTACTTC.

This rearrangement joins TRBV20-1 to TRBJ2-5, with 8 bases lining up with TRBD1. The J segment lost 4 bases and the V segment lost 3 bases, leaving 22 bases of the junction unmatched. Germline CDR1 is DFQATT and CDR2 is SNEGSKA (reference sequence). The CDR3 has 19 amino acids. DNA of the CDR3: TGCAGTGCTAGCATTTGGAAGCGAATTGTGACAGGGGTGGCAGAGACCCAGTACTTC. This encodes CSASIWKRIVTGVAETQYF.

The V gene is TRBV6-5, the J gene TRBJ2-5; the match to TRBD1 covers 8 bases. The junction had 8 bases not matched to a gene; V was cut back by 0 bases and J by 2 bases. CDR3 length: 17 amino acids. Germline CDR1 and CDR2: MNHEY and SVGAGI. CDR3 nucleotide sequence: TGTGCCAGCAGTTACTCTCCGGACAGGGTGGGACAAGAGACCCAGTACTTC. This translates into CASSYSPDRVGQETQYF.

The CDR3 sequence is CSVEGEAGLFEQYF. Written as DNA, the CDR3 is TGCAGCGTTGAAGGGGAAGCGGGACTCTTTGAGCAGTACTTC. This chain links TRBV29-1 with TRBJ2-7; 7 bases align to TRBD2. The CDR3 runs to 14 residues. With 1 base clipped from V and 7 bases from J, the junction kept 10 bases outside the gene matches. Germline V gene lookup returns CDR1 SQVTM and CDR2 ANQGSEA.

This clonotype showed up just a few times. This sequence joins TRBV5-6 and TRBJ1-5, with no clear D. The V end was cut by 0 bases, the J end by 3 bases, with 7 bases between. CDR1 is SGHDT and CDR2 is YYEEEE in the germline V gene. This CDR3 contains 14 residues. CDR3 DNA: TGTGCCAGCAGCTTGGTGGCGGACAATCAGCCCCAGCATTTT. It is translated as CASSLVADNQPQHF.

A few counts support this clonotype. This chain uses TRBV6-1 with TRBJ2-7; TRBD1 agrees at 7 bases. V trimming: 6 bases; J trimming: 0 bases; junction bases outside the gene matches: 8. This CDR3 has 15 amino acids. Germline V gene lookup returns CDR1 MNHNS and CDR2 SASEGT. The chain's CDR3 is CASRFTGEDSYEQYF. In DNA form, the CDR3 reads TGTGCCAGCAGATTTACAGGGGAAGACTCCTACGAGCAGTACTTC.

The V call is TRBV5-1, the J call TRBJ2-7, with 8 positions matching TRBD1. V lost 3 bases to trimming and J lost 6 bases; unmatched junction nucleotides: 11. This CDR3 spans 15 amino acids. Germline V CDR1 and CDR2: SGHRS, YFSETQ. CDR3 residues: CASSWSAGTGPEQYF. The DNA of the CDR3 is TGCGCCAGCAGCTGGTCCGCCGGGACAGGCCCCGAGCAGTACTTC.

This clonotype was observed a handful of times. The chain links TRBV6-2 or TRBV6-3 to TRBJ2-1; 10 bases match TRBD2. Per the germline V gene, CDR1 is MNHEY and CDR2 is SVGEGT. With 6 bases clipped from V and 9 bases from J, the junction kept 11 bases outside the gene matches. The CDR3 length is 15 residues. CDR3 sequence (DNA): TGTGCCAGCAGCCCATCTAGCGGGAGTAGGATTGAGCAGTTCTTC. Its protein product is CASSPSSGSRIEQFF.

V gene TRBV12-3 or TRBV12-4 combines with J gene TRBJ2-7; 8 bases are a match to TRBD1. The CDR3 is 16 residues long. The trim removed 4 bases at V and 4 bases at J, leaving 12 bases unmatched. The CDR3, as DNA: TGTGCCAGCAGTTCCGGCAGGGGGCGCGAAACATACGAGCAGTACTTC. Its translation: CASSSGRGRETYEQYF.

The chain combines TRBV20-1 with TRBJ2-6; a possible D gene is TRBD2 (6 bases). The V and J ends lost 3 bases and 2 bases respectively, with 11 bases between them. Germline lookup yields CDR1 DFQATT and CDR2 SNEGSKA (reference sequence). This CDR3 is 15 amino acids long. CDR3 sequence reads: CSASRPGAGANVLTF. The CDR3 coding sequence is TGCAGTGCTAGTAGACCGGGAGCTGGGGCCAACGTCCTGACTTTC.

The gene calls are TRBV7-2 and TRBJ1-3; perhaps TRBD1 as D (5 bases). This CDR3 comprises 15 residues. The germline V gene has CDR1 SGHTA and CDR2 FQGNSA. The germline V and J ends were trimmed by 5 bases and 0 bases, with 11 bases remaining between them. CDR3 DNA sequence: TGTGCCAGCAGCCCTGGGGGGATCTCTGGAAACACCATATATTTT. Protein product: CASSPGGISGNTIYF.

This chain connects TRBV20-1 to TRBJ1-5; the D is unclear. This CDR3 comprises 15 residues. The germline V and J ends were trimmed by 3 bases and 1 base, with 13 bases remaining between them. Germline CDR1 is DFQATT and CDR2 is SNEGSKA (reference sequence). CDR3 sequence (DNA): TGCAGTGCTAGTAGTTCCGGTGAGAGCAATCAGCCCCAGCATTTT. Its protein product is CSASSSGESNQPQHF.

This clonotype was counted between two and nine times. The chain is built from TRBV9 and TRBJ2-2; D may be TRBD1 or TRBD2 (6 bases each). Looked up from germline, CDR1 is SGDLS and CDR2 is YYNGEE. V lost 0 bases and J lost 4, with 13 bases in between. This CDR3 spans 16 amino acids. CDR3 nucleotide sequence: TGTGCCAGCAGCGTAGGTCAAGGGGGGCTCACCGGGGAGCTGTTTTTT. Protein product: CASSVGQGGLTGELFF.

This chain uses TRBV20-1 with TRBJ2-3; 8 nucleotides align to TRBD2. Germline CDR1 reads DFQATT; CDR2 reads SNEGSKA (reference sequence). Losses at the gene ends were 5 bases for V and 3 bases for J; bases not matched to a gene: 7. This CDR3 is 14 amino acids long. The CDR3 DNA follows: TGCAGTGCTCCAAGCGGGAGTCGGACAGATACGCAGTATTTT. Protein sequence: CSAPSGSRTDTQYF.